These 20 T cell receptor beta chains were all obtained from the same sample, sequenced in a study of long-term antiretroviral therapy in people with HIV. The assay used was immunoSEQ (version v3.0), run at survey level. Measured with immunoSEQ multiplex PCR; TCRdb has only the in-frame clones, and not every one. The sample lists about 17,000 clones, around nine tenths occurring once. The input for sequencing was unsorted PBMCs, taken 6.9 years after starting antiretroviral therapy. Receptors originate from a man aged 50-59 years with HIV.

The chain links TRBV9 to TRBJ1-2, with unresolved D. V dropped 0 bases and J dropped 1 base, with 4 bases sitting between them. The CDR3 runs to 13 residues. Germline CDR1 is SGDLS and CDR2 is YYNGEE. This CDR3 is CASSVDSNYGYTF. In DNA, the CDR3 is TGTGCCAGCAGCGTAGACAGTAACTATGGCTACACCTTC.

This sequence joins TRBV5-1 and TRBJ2-7; no firm D call. V was pared by 4 bases and J by 4 bases, with 12 bases between. The germline V gene encodes CDR1 SGHRS and CDR2 YFSETQ. There are 13 residues in the CDR3. CDR3 sequence reads: CASSPERVYEQYF. Here the CDR3 DNA reads TGCGCCAGCAGCCCGGAAAGGGTATACGAGCAGTACTTC. Full variable domain (remainder filled in from reference TRBV5-1 and TRBJ2-7): KAGVTQTPRYLIKTRGQQVTLSCSPISGHRSVSWYQQTPGQGLQFLFEYFSETQRNKGNFPGRFSGRQFSNSRSEMNVSTLELGDSALYLCASSPERVYEQYFGPGTRLTVT.

The chain combines TRBV28 with TRBJ1-2; 10 nucleotides agree with TRBD1. Germline V gene lookup returns CDR1 MDHEN and CDR2 SYDVKM. This CDR3 has 14 amino acids. V gave up 6 bases and J gave up 4 bases; unmatched junction bases: 5. The CDR3 reads CASSSGTGVYGYTF. The CDR3 DNA reads TGTGCCAGCAGCTCCGGGACAGGGGTCTATGGCTACACCTTC.

The rearrangement links TRBV27 to TRBJ2-1, with D unresolved. With 6 bases removed from V and 1 base from J, the gap between germline ends came to 13 bases. Per germline, CDR1 MNHEY and CDR2 SMNVEV (reference sequence). This CDR3 is 15 amino acids long. CDR3 protein: CASSSPQTSYNEQFF. The CDR3 DNA reads as TGTGCCAGCAGCTCCCCCCAAACATCCTACAATGAGCAGTTCTTC.

V gene TRBV5-5 combines with J gene TRBJ2-7; D not resolved. This CDR3 has 11 amino acids. With 3 bases removed from V and 3 bases from J, the gap between germline ends came to 4 bases. Per the germline V gene, CDR1 is SGHKS and CDR2 is YYEKEE (reference sequence). The CDR3 DNA sequence: TGTGCCAGCAGCTGGAACTACGAGCAGTACTTC. Its protein product is CASSWNYEQYF.

This clone has only a few counts. The chain recombines TRBV2 with TRBJ2-7; weak D call: TRBD1 (6 bases). V lost 1 base to trimming and J lost 5 bases, with 6 bases between them. This CDR3 has 12 residues. Germline V CDR1 and CDR2: SNHLY, FYNNEI. The CDR3 here is CASSEEGDEQYF. CDR3 nucleotide sequence: TGTGCCAGCAGTGAAGAGGGGGACGAGCAGTACTTC.

The rearrangement joins TRBV2 to TRBJ1-1, with TRBD1 matching over 7 bases. Looked up from germline, CDR1 is SNHLY and CDR2 is FYNNEI. The V and J ends lost 7 bases and 0 bases, in that order; junction bases with no gene match: 11. This CDR3 region has 16 residues. As DNA, the CDR3 is TGTGCCAGCATGTTACAGGGGAATAGCATGAACACTGAAGCTTTCTTT. It encodes CASMLQGNSMNTEAFF.

V is TRBV4-3 and J is TRBJ2-7; TRBD2 matches at 10 bases. The trim removed 0 bases at V and 7 bases at J, leaving 12 bases unmatched. This CDR3 is 17 amino acids long. CDR1 is LGHNA and CDR2 is YSLEER in the germline V gene. The CDR3 loop reads CASSQDHRAGGPGEQYF. Written as DNA, the CDR3 is TGCGCCAGCAGCCAAGATCATAGAGCGGGAGGGCCTGGGGAGCAGTACTTC.

The chain couples TRBV19 to TRBJ1-1; 7 bases match TRBD1. V lost 4 bases, J lost 6 bases, and 2 bases stayed unmatched. Germline loops: CDR1 LNHDA, CDR2 SQIVND (reference sequence). The CDR3 is 12 amino acids. CDR3 bases: TGTGCCAGTAGTAACGACAGGGCTGAAGCTTTCTTT. It encodes CASSNDRAEAFF.

V usage is TRBV7-9 and J usage is TRBJ1-4, with 7 positions matching TRBD1. The J segment lost 5 bases and the V segment lost 1 base, leaving 4 bases of the junction unmatched. The CDR3 spans 15 residues. The V gene's germline CDR1 is SEHNR and CDR2 FQNEAQ (reference sequence). The CDR3 coding sequence is TGTGCCAGCAGCTTAGGGGACAGCAAGAATGAAAAACTGTTTTTT. As protein: CASSLGDSKNEKLFF.

The chain couples TRBV11-2 to TRBJ1-5; D is uncertain. V lost 5 bases, J lost 3 bases, and 8 bases lay in between. The germline gives CDR1 SGHAT, CDR2 FQNNGV. The CDR3 loop spans 13 amino acids. The CDR3 region has the DNA TGTGCCAGCAGCAAAGAGCACAATCAGCCCCAGCATTTT. It encodes CASSKEHNQPQHF. The entire variable domain, with the rest obtained from reference TRBV11-2 and TRBJ1-5, is as follows: EAGVAQSPRYKIIEKRQSVAFWCNPISGHATLYWYQQILGQGPKLLIQFQNNGVVDDSQLPKDRFSAERLKGVDSTLKIQPAKLEDSAVYLCASSKEHNQPQHFGDGTRLSIL.

The V and J genes are TRBV2 and TRBJ2-3; no definite D call. The germline V gene has CDR1 SNHLY and CDR2 FYNNEI. The V end lost 10 bases, the J end lost 2 bases, and 10 bases lay between the germline ends. The CDR3 runs 12 residues. The CDR3: CAIGRLTDTQYF. CDR3 DNA sequence: TGTGCCATCGGACGGCTCACAGATACGCAGTATTTT.

The chain uses TRBV5-4 and TRBJ1-1; D is uncertain. CDR1 is SGHNT and CDR2 is YYREEE in the germline V gene (reference sequence). The CDR3 totals 11 residues. Trimming removed 0 bases from V and 11 bases from J, with 8 bases in between. The CDR3 bases are TGTGCCAGCAGCTTGGCAGGTAGGGCTTTCTTT. This encodes CASSLAGRAFF.

The V call is TRBV19, the J call TRBJ1-2, with D tentatively TRBD1 (6 bases). Germline V CDR1 and CDR2: LNHDA, SQIVND (reference sequence). V shed 7 bases and J shed 4 bases, with 13 bases lying between them. The CDR3 spans 13 residues. For the CDR3, the DNA is TGTGCCAGTACCCGAGGGGGTTTCTATGGCTACACCTTC. As protein: CASTRGGFYGYTF.

V and J are TRBV2 and TRBJ2-5, with 13 bases matching TRBD2. CDR3 length: 17 amino acids. With V trimmed by 6 bases and J by 0 bases, 7 bases remained unmatched. Germline V gives CDR1 SNHLY, CDR2 FYNNEI. The CDR3 is CASRAGTSGTYQETQYF. The DNA for the CDR3 is TGTGCCAGCAGAGCCGGGACTAGCGGGACGTACCAAGAGACCCAGTACTTC. Using reference TRBV2 and TRBJ2-5 for the parts outside the CDR3, the full variable domain is EPEVTQTPSHQVTQMGQEVILRCVPISNHLYFYWYRQILGQKVEFLVSFYNNEISEKSEIFDDQFSVERPDGSNFTLKIRSTKLEDSAMYFCASRAGTSGTYQETQYFGPGTRLLVL.

This chain uses TRBV7-8 with TRBJ1-1; D is uncertain. The germline V gene has CDR1 SGHVS and CDR2 FQNEAQ. CDR3 length: 13 amino acids. Trimming cost V 5 bases and J 0 bases, with 7 bases left between them. This CDR3 is CASSGGMNTEAFF. CDR3 DNA sequence: TGTGCCAGCAGCGGCGGCATGAACACTGAAGCTTTCTTT.

This chain links TRBV4-1 with TRBJ1-2, with D perhaps matching TRBD1 (6 bases). Germline V gene sequence: CDR1 MGHRA, CDR2 YSYEKL. The CDR3 is made up of 15 amino acids. V was cut by 0 bases and J by 4 bases, with 12 bases left in between. CDR3 nucleotide sequence: TGCGCCAGCAGCCAAGATCAGGGGCTTGGCTATGGCTACACCTTC. As protein: CASSQDQGLGYGYTF.

This sequence joins TRBV6-8 and TRBJ2-1; possibly TRBD2 for D (7 bases). Germline CDR1 reads MNHGY; CDR2 reads SAAAGT. This CDR3 has 14 amino acids. V was shortened by 9 bases and J by 6 bases, with 18 bases between the two germline ends. This chain's CDR3 is CASGGRGGCNEQFF. The CDR3 region has the DNA TGTGCCAGTGGCGGGAGAGGGGGGTGCAATGAGCAGTTCTTC.

The V and J genes are TRBV6-5 and TRBJ1-5, with D uncertain. V shed 4 bases and J shed 7 bases, with 11 bases lying between them. This CDR3 region has 13 residues. In germline, CDR1 is MNHEY, CDR2 SVGAGI. DNA of the CDR3: TGTGCCAGCAGTTTCTCAATGGACCAGCCCCAGCATTTT. It codes for CASSFSMDQPQHF.

This clone was seen just once. The gene calls are TRBV19 and TRBJ2-3, with 8 bases matching TRBD1. CDR1 and CDR2 (germline): LNHDA, SQIVND (reference sequence). Trimming cost V 4 bases and J 3 bases; bases outside gene matches: 15. The CDR3 extends over 18 amino acids. The CDR3 reads CASSRPPVGTGITDTQYF. CDR3 DNA: TGTGCCAGTAGTAGGCCCCCGGTCGGGACAGGCATTACAGATACGCAGTATTTT.